Detailed here is one TCR beta chain. Its specificity is not known. The V gene's germline CDR1 is SGHTA and CDR2 FQGNSA. The CDR3 consists of 16 residues. V lost 3 bases and J lost 1, with 15 bases in between. The data were obtained in a study of T-cell memory formation after mild COVID-19. Whole-study results and caveats: Clones contracting day 15 to 85 were balanced CD4/CD8; later expanders leaned CD4+. Second-wave clones peaking on day 37 lacked confirmed SARS-CoV-2 specificity.

TCRdb recomputed calls from the 5' RACE reads with MiXCR, one row per CDR3 protein. The table has hundreds of thousands of distinct CDR3 sequences, approximately 27% seen once. The sequencing input was PBMCs or a T cell subset sorted from them (not recorded which). This receptor was taken from an adult woman who had mild COVID-19 (a few samples of this study predate the infection). Cell type and time point are not known. The V and J genes are TRBV7-2 and TRBJ2-5, with D perhaps TRBD1 (8 bases). CDR3: CASSFGQGGSQETQYF. The CDR3 DNA sequence: TGTGCCAGCAGCTTTGGACAGGGAGGGAGCCAAGAGACCCAGTACTTC.